This section outlines one TCR beta chain sequence together with its context. What it recognizes is unknown. The data belong to a study of radiotherapy plus CTLA-4 blockade in lung cancer. In germline, CDR1 is SGHVS, CDR2 FNYEAQ. V gave up 1 base and J gave up 5 bases; unmatched junction bases: 5. The CDR3 spans 15 residues. Overall study findings and caveats: Once radiotherapy plus ipilimumab had been given, TCR clones derived from tumor expanded in blood.

Chemo-refractory metastatic non-small-cell lung cancer patients received focal radiation with ipilimumab CTLA-4 blockade. Assay used: immunoSEQ multiplex PCR; TCRdb lists only in-frame clones, some missing. The sample has 83,000 or so clones, around 83% seen once; the top ten hold 0.75% to 1%. This TCR was sampled from a human donor with non-small cell lung cancer who had stable disease on radiotherapy plus ipilimumab. Here the sequenced sample was peripheral blood, taken from a patient treated with radiotherapy plus ipilimumab. V is TRBV7-6 and J is TRBJ2-5; 9 bases align to TRBD2. CDR3 coding DNA: TGTGCCAGCAGCTTAGGGAGCGGGGGGAGGGAGACCCAGTACTTC. This codes for CASSLGSGGRETQYF.